The 10 T cell receptor beta chains given below trace back to one sample, sequenced in a study of control samples from healthy donors and cancer patients. TCRdb keeps only in-frame clones here, not all; method: immunoSEQ multiplex PCR. The sample includes around 82,000 clones, around 87% of them seen just once. Sequencing was performed on blood. These receptors all stem from a man in his fifties or sixties in good health.

The CDR3 bases are TGTGCCAGCAGCTTAAACAGCCTGAACACTGAAGCTTTCTTT. It is translated as CASSLNSLNTEAFF. V usage is TRBV7-3 and J usage is TRBJ1-1; D is unresolved. The germline V gene encodes CDR1 SGHTA and CDR2 FQGTGA. The CDR3 is 14 residues long. Trimming cost V 1 base and J 0 bases, with 6 bases left between them.

This chain joins TRBV15 and TRBJ1-5; 11 bases line up with TRBD1. Per germline, CDR1 LNHNV and CDR2 YYDKDF (reference sequence). J gave up 0 bases and V 0 bases, and 10 bases lay outside the gene matches. The length of the CDR3 is 20 residues. CDR3 nucleotide sequence: TGTGCCACCAGCAGAGAGGTACGGACAGGGGGCCCGCTTAGCAATCAGCCCCAGCATTTT. Its protein is CATSREVRTGGPLSNQPQHF.

There are a few counts of this clone. The chain couples TRBV12-5 to TRBJ2-1; 10 bases line up with TRBD1. Germline loops: CDR1 LGHNT, CDR2 FRNRAP. With 5 bases clipped from V and 2 bases from J, the junction kept 3 bases outside the gene matches. This CDR3 contains 15 residues. CDR3 sequence reads: CASGQGQGTYNEQFF. The CDR3 DNA reads TGTGCTAGTGGTCAGGGACAGGGGACCTACAATGAGCAGTTCTTC.

The chain recombines TRBV5-1 with TRBJ2-3; either TRBD1 or TRBD2 may fit D (5 bases each). Trimming shortened V by 2 bases and J by 3 bases, and 10 bases separated the two germline ends. The CDR3 length is 14 residues. Germline V CDR1 and CDR2: SGHRS, YFSETQ. CDR3 loop: CASSFSGQTDTQYF. CDR3 nucleotide sequence: TGCGCCAGCAGCTTCTCGGGGCAGACAGATACGCAGTATTTT.

V is TRBV5-1 and J is TRBJ1-5; 8 bases line up with TRBD1. The CDR3 spans 15 residues. Trimming cost V 3 bases and J 7 bases; bases outside gene matches: 9. Germline lookup yields CDR1 SGHRS and CDR2 YFSETQ. The CDR3 DNA reads as TGCGCCAGCAGCTGGGGGACAGGCCTAGGGCAGCCCCAGCATTTT. Amino acids: CASSWGTGLGQPQHF.

The chain couples TRBV6-1 to TRBJ1-3; 7 bases map to TRBD1. J lost 0 bases, V lost 2 bases, and 7 bases had no gene match. The germline V gene encodes CDR1 MNHNS and CDR2 SASEGT. This CDR3 spans 17 amino acids. In nucleotides, the CDR3 is TGTGCCAGCAGTGAATATAAAGGGGGCAGCTCTGGAAACACCATATATTTT. As protein: CASSEYKGGSSGNTIYF.

This chain uses TRBV5-1 with TRBJ2-2; 13 nucleotides line up with TRBD2. In germline, CDR1 is SGHRS, CDR2 YFSETQ. V shed 4 bases and J 2 bases; nucleotides not matched to a gene: 2. CDR3 length equals 16 residues. The CDR3 is CASSPGLAGNTGELFF. DNA of the CDR3: TGCGCCAGCAGCCCGGGACTAGCGGGAAACACCGGGGAGCTGTTTTTT.

This chain connects TRBV6-6 to TRBJ1-1, with D maybe TRBD1 (6 bases). Germline V lookup: CDR1 MNHNY, CDR2 SVGAGI (reference sequence). Trimming removed 2 bases from V and 1 base from J, with 14 bases in between. This CDR3 is built from 16 residues. The CDR3 DNA reads as TGTGCCAGCAGTTACGCGATACAGGGCCCGAACACTGAAGCTTTCTTT. It encodes CASSYAIQGPNTEAFF.

This clone has a single count. The chain carries TRBV30 and TRBJ2-3; D unclear. Looked up from germline, CDR1 is GTSNPN and CDR2 is SVGIG (reference sequence). The CDR3 is 13 amino acids. Deletions cut 2 bases from V and 6 bases from J, with 12 bases between. CDR3 coding DNA: TGTGCCTGGAGTACGATGGGGATTGATACGCAGTATTTT. Its translation: CAWSTMGIDTQYF. Based on the CDR3 plus reference TRBV30 and TRBJ2-3, the full variable domain is SQTIHQWPATLVQPVGSPLSLECTVEGTSNPNLYWYRQAAGRGLQLLFYSVGIGQISSEVPQNLSASRPQDRQFILSSKKLLLSDSGFYLCAWSTMGIDTQYFGPGTRLTVL.

This chain joins TRBV6-5 and TRBJ2-7; D not resolved. This CDR3 has 16 residues. CDR1 is MNHEY, CDR2 SVGAGI, per germline. The V end lost 2 bases, the J end lost 2 bases, and 16 bases lay between the germline ends. CDR3 DNA: TGTGCCAGCAGTTACCCTAGGGCCTCGGCCCCCTACGAGCAGTACTTC. Translated: CASSYPRASAPYEQYF.